The 8 T cell receptor beta chains below all came from one sample that was sequenced in a study of response to subunit inactivated influenza vaccine. TCRdb called the RT-PCR reads again in MiXCR, with one record for every CDR3 protein. The sample contains around 570,000 distinct CDR3 sequences, approximately 11% of which appear only once. Separately, the same data were catalogued under a study of T cells expressing NK-cell markers. That work adds: In generating TCR beta cDNA, 5'RACE template switching with UMIs was used.

The source material was PBMCs from blood, sampled on the day of vaccination. These receptors came from a man over 45 who received an inactivated influenza vaccine.

This clonotype has just a few counts. The chain employs TRBV6-1 and TRBJ1-1, with TRBD1 as a possible D gene (5 bases). Trimming pared 10 bases from V and 5 bases from J, leaving 17 bases between. The CDR3 totals 13 residues. Looked up from germline, CDR1 is MNHNS and CDR2 is SASEGT. CDR3: CATTGGWLTEAFF. The DNA of the CDR3 is TGTGCCACTACTGGGGGGTGGCTAACTGAAGCTTTCTTT.

Comments on this clonotype: Relative to the germline gene, one junction end is altered; a read error may explain this. The rearrangement links TRBV7-2 to TRBJ2-3; no clear D gene. CDR3 size: 12 residues. Germline V CDR1 and CDR2: SGHTA, FQGNSA. Here the CDR3 reads CASSSFTDTQCF. Written as DNA, the CDR3 is TGTGCCAGCAGCTCCTTCACAGATACGCAGTGTTTT.

The rearrangement uses TRBV20-1 and TRBJ1-1; no firm D call. Looked up from germline, CDR1 is DFQATT and CDR2 is SNEGSKA (reference sequence). The V end lost 3 bases, the J end lost 5 bases, and 7 bases lay between the germline ends. The CDR3 spans 11 residues. CDR3 loop: CSARSFTEAFF. The CDR3 DNA reads TGCAGTGCTAGGTCCTTTACTGAAGCTTTCTTT.

This clonotype was seen more than once but under ten times. The chain recombines TRBV4-3 with TRBJ2-4; 7 positions match TRBD2. Trimming removed 0 bases from V and 5 bases from J; junction bases left unmatched: 4. The germline V gene encodes CDR1 LGHNA and CDR2 YSLEER. This CDR3 comprises 15 residues. This chain's CDR3 is CASSQERGRENIQYF. The CDR3 DNA is TGCGCCAGCAGCCAAGAGCGGGGGAGGGAAAACATTCAGTACTTC.

This clonotype was seen only a few times. This rearrangement joins TRBV15 to TRBJ2-3; 7 bases line up with TRBD2. CDR1 is LNHNV, CDR2 YYDKDF, per germline (reference sequence). The CDR3 totals 17 residues. V lost 1 base and J lost 2; bases outside the gene matches: 9. Written as DNA, the CDR3 is TGTGCCACCAGCAGAGGGGGTGGAGCGGGGCACACAGATACGCAGTATTTT. Protein sequence: CATSRGGGAGHTDTQYF.

V is TRBV29-1 and J is TRBJ2-1; D is uncertain. The CDR3 length is 12 residues. The V end lost 4 bases, the J end lost 10 bases, and 14 bases lay between the germline ends. The germline CDR1 and CDR2 sequences are SQVTM and ANQGSEA. CDR3 sequence reads: CSVGPLTQEQFF. The CDR3 DNA is TGCAGCGTTGGTCCCTTAACTCAGGAGCAGTTCTTC.

The chain combines TRBV20-1 with TRBJ2-2; D call uncertain. CDR1 DFQATT and CDR2 SNEGSKA come from the germline V gene (reference sequence). The CDR3 is made up of 14 amino acids. V was cut by 1 base and J by 2 bases, with 8 bases left in between. CDR3 DNA sequence: TGCAGTGCTAGAGGTCAGACCAACACCGGGGAGCTGTTTTTT. As protein: CSARGQTNTGELFF.

This clonotype occurred a few times. The CDR3 sequence is CASSADRGGYNEQFF. CDR3 in DNA: TGTGCCAGCAGTGCGGACAGGGGCGGTTACAATGAGCAGTTCTTC. The chain employs TRBV6-1 and TRBJ2-1; 9 nucleotides agree with TRBD1. V dropped 4 bases and J dropped 4; count of bases not matched to a gene: 5. CDR1 is MNHNS and CDR2 is SASEGT in the germline V gene. This CDR3 region has 15 residues.